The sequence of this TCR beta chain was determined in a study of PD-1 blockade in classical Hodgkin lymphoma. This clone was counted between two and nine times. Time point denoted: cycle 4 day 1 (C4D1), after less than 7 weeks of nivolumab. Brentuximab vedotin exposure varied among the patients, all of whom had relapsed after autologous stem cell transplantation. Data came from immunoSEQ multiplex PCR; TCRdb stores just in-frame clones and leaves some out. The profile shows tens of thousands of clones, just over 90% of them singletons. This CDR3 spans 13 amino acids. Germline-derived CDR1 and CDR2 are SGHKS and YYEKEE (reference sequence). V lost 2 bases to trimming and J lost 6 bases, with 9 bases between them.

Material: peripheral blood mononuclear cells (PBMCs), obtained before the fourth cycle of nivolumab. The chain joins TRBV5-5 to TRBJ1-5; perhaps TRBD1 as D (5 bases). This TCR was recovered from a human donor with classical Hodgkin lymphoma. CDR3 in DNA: TGTGCCAGCAGCTTTGTGGGGGGTCAGCCCCAGCATTTT. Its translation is CASSFVGGQPQHF.